These 27 T cell receptor beta chains share one sample of origin, sequenced in a study of shared clonotypes between healthy human individuals. Profiled with immunoSEQ multiplex PCR; TCRdb holds only in-frame clones, not every one. The profile shows approximately 740,000 clones, roughly 70% of them singletons. The specimen was memory CD4+ T cells sorted from blood. Documented subset: CD45RA-negative fraction. The receptors derive from a woman aged 25 to 45 in good health.

The V and J genes are TRBV29-1 and TRBJ2-7, with D tentatively TRBD1 or TRBD2 (9 bases each). Germline assignment: CDR1 SQVTM and CDR2 ANQGSEA. V lost 6 bases to trimming and J lost 3 bases, with 18 bases between them. The CDR3 runs to 14 residues. This CDR3 is CSVGQGAGGYEQYF. Written as DNA, the CDR3 is TGCAGCGTGGGACAGGGAGCGGGAGGCTACGAGCAGTACTTC.

The chain recombines TRBV20-1 with TRBJ2-5; D is ambiguous. Trimming cost V 5 bases and J 4 bases, with 5 bases left between them. Germline CDR1 is DFQATT and CDR2 is SNEGSKA (reference sequence). The CDR3 contains 10 residues. The CDR3 region has the DNA TGCAGTGCTGACCGAGAGACCCAGTACTTC. It yields the protein CSADRETQYF.

V usage is TRBV25-1 and J usage is TRBJ2-6, with D possibly TRBD2 on 6 matching bases. This CDR3 is 17 amino acids long. Deletions cut 5 bases from V and 2 bases from J, with 16 bases between. Germline V gene lookup returns CDR1 MGHDK and CDR2 SYGVNS. This CDR3 is CASSSPAGGPGANVLTF. The CDR3 DNA sequence: TGTGCCAGCAGTTCACCAGCCGGGGGACCTGGGGCCAACGTCCTGACTTTC.

This clone has only a few counts. The chain has TRBV10-1 and TRBJ1-2; weak D call: TRBD1 (5 bases). Germline CDR1 and CDR2: WNHNN and SYGVQD (reference sequence). CDR3 length equals 14 residues. Trimming removed 5 bases at V and 1 base at J, with 11 bases between. CDR3 coding DNA: TGCGCCAGCAGTCCGACGACAGATAACTATGGCTACACCTTC. This encodes CASSPTTDNYGYTF.

CDR3 coding DNA: TGTGCCAGCAGCTTAGATACAGGGCCATACGAGCAGTACTTC. This encodes CASSLDTGPYEQYF. The chain combines TRBV7-6 with TRBJ2-7; TRBD1 is a possible D gene (6 bases). V was shortened by 1 base and J by 4 bases, with 11 bases between the two germline ends. The germline gives CDR1 SGHVS, CDR2 FNYEAQ. The CDR3 contains 14 residues.

The V call is TRBV5-1, the J call TRBJ2-7, with 11 bases identical to TRBD1. This CDR3 contains 16 residues. CDR1 is SGHRS, CDR2 YFSETQ, per germline. Germline trimming cut 2 bases from V and 2 bases from J; bases unmatched to any gene: 6. Here the CDR3 reads CASSFSGQGAPYEQYF. The CDR3 nucleotides are TGCGCCAGCAGCTTCAGCGGACAGGGGGCCCCCTACGAGCAGTACTTC.

V usage is TRBV27 and J usage is TRBJ2-2, with TRBD2 as a possible D gene (6 bases). Per the germline V gene, CDR1 is MNHEY and CDR2 is SMNVEV (reference sequence). This CDR3 has 14 residues. V was pared by 7 bases and J by 0 bases, with 9 bases between. CDR3 in amino acids: CASNRLANTGELFF. The CDR3 DNA is TGTGCCAGCAACAGACTAGCGAACACCGGGGAGCTGTTTTTT.

The V gene is TRBV13, the J gene TRBJ2-4; 7 positions match TRBD2. The CDR3 has 14 amino acids. Looked up from germline, CDR1 is PRHDT and CDR2 is FYEKMQ (reference sequence). Losses at the gene ends were 3 bases for V and 7 bases for J; bases not matched to a gene: 6. This CDR3 reads CASSFTGGANIQYF. As DNA, the CDR3 is TGTGCCAGCAGCTTCACGGGAGGTGCGAACATTCAGTACTTC.

The CDR3 DNA is TGTGCTAGTGGTTTGGTACATCGGAGGGGGCTGCGGTATGGCTACACCTTC. This encodes CASGLVHRRGLRYGYTF. J is TRBJ1-2 and V is TRBV12-5, with 7 bases matching TRBD1. Per the germline V gene, CDR1 is LGHNT and CDR2 is FRNRAP. The CDR3 is made up of 17 amino acids. Losses at the gene ends were 0 bases for V and 5 bases for J; bases not matched to a gene: 12.

This chain links TRBV6-5 with TRBJ2-7; 9 nucleotides match TRBD1. The germline V gene encodes CDR1 MNHEY and CDR2 SVGAGI. There are 14 residues in the CDR3. V dropped 2 bases and J dropped 4; count of bases not matched to a gene: 3. For the CDR3, the DNA is TGTGCCAGCAGTTACGGACAGGGGCTGTACGAGCAGTACTTC. Residues: CASSYGQGLYEQYF.

This chain uses TRBV14 with TRBJ2-5, with TRBD1 identical over 7 bases. Gene TRBJ2-7 matches the end of the DNA better, so the J call may be wrong. Germline CDR1 reads SGHDN; CDR2 reads FVKESK. The CDR3 length is 13 residues. In nucleotides, the CDR3 is TGTGCCAGCAGCCCCAGGGACAGCTACGAGCAGTACTTC. Amino acids: CASSPRDSYEQYF.

The V and J genes are TRBV6-5 and TRBJ2-2, with 9 bases fitting TRBD2. The ends lost 0 bases at V and 8 bases at J; junction bases unmatched: 4. CDR3 length: 15 amino acids. Germline V gene sequence: CDR1 MNHEY, CDR2 SVGAGI. CDR3 nucleotides: TGTGCCAGCAGTTACTCGCGGGAGGGTTCTGGGGAGCTGTTTTTT. Protein product: CASSYSREGSGELFF.

V usage is TRBV28 and J usage is TRBJ2-4; 7 nucleotides line up with TRBD2. Germline V gene data show CDR1 as MDHEN and CDR2 as SYDVKM. The V segment lost 6 bases and the J segment 8 bases; nucleotides outside the gene matches: 16. CDR3 length: 16 residues. CDR3 DNA: TGTGCCAGCAGCCCCGGGACCGGGAGGCAATCGTACATTCAGTACTTC. It specifies CASSPGTGRQSYIQYF.

The count of this clone is one. This sequence joins TRBV28 and TRBJ1-3; D may be TRBD1 (5 bases). The germline CDR1 and CDR2 sequences are MDHEN and SYDVKM. The CDR3 is 15 residues long. Deletions cut 7 bases from V and 0 bases from J, with 13 bases between. The CDR3 sequence: CASIGAALSGNTIYF. DNA of the CDR3: TGTGCCAGCATAGGGGCCGCGCTCTCTGGAAACACCATATATTTT. Supplemented by reference TRBV28 and TRBJ1-3, the full variable domain reads DVKVTQSSRYLVKRTGEKVFLECVQDMDHENMFWYRQDPGLGLRLIYFSYDVKMKEKGDIPEGYSVSREKKERFSLILESASTNQTSMYLCASIGAALSGNTIYFGEGSWLTVV.

This clone occurred a few times. The chain recombines TRBV6-1 with TRBJ2-5; TRBD1 might be the D (6 bases). Trimming shortened V by 4 bases and J by 5 bases, and 11 bases separated the two germline ends. This CDR3 is built from 13 residues. Germline V gene sequence: CDR1 MNHNS, CDR2 SASEGT. CDR3 in amino acids: CASSGRQVETQYF. Written as DNA, the CDR3 is TGTGCCAGCAGTGGGCGACAGGTGGAGACCCAGTACTTC.

V usage is TRBV5-1 and J usage is TRBJ2-2; weak D call: TRBD1 (6 bases). Germline assignment: CDR1 SGHRS and CDR2 YFSETQ. The V gene lost 0 bases and the J gene lost 4 bases, with 10 bases spanning the gap. This CDR3 spans 15 amino acids. CDR3: CASSLGQVATGELFF. The CDR3 DNA reads as TGCGCCAGCAGCTTGGGACAGGTCGCCACCGGGGAGCTGTTTTTT.

This clone was seen more than once but under ten times. J is TRBJ2-5 and V is TRBV28; TRBD1 matches 8 bases. In germline, CDR1 is MDHEN, CDR2 SYDVKM. This CDR3 has 16 amino acids. The trim removed 6 bases at V and 2 bases at J, leaving 11 bases unmatched. CDR3 sequence: CASSSSGTGFQETQYF. CDR3 DNA sequence: TGTGCCAGCAGCTCATCCGGGACAGGTTTTCAAGAGACCCAGTACTTC.

The chain recombines TRBV5-4 with TRBJ1-4; D gene uncertain. V lost 2 bases and J lost 0, with 8 bases in between. Germline V gene lookup returns CDR1 SGHNT and CDR2 YYREEE (reference sequence). The CDR3 sequence is 15 residues long. CDR3 protein: CASSFSATTNEKLFF. The CDR3 nucleotides read TGTGCCAGCAGCTTCAGCGCGACAACTAATGAAAAACTGTTTTTT.

The rearrangement uses TRBV19 and TRBJ2-3, with a tentative D call TRBD2 (6 bases). V gave up 4 bases and J gave up 2 bases, with 7 bases separating them. CDR1 and CDR2 (germline): LNHDA, SQIVND (reference sequence). This CDR3 is 13 amino acids long. The CDR3 nucleotides are TGTGCCAGTAGTAGCGGGAACACAGATACGCAGTATTTT. This encodes CASSSGNTDTQYF.

CDR3 DNA sequence: TGTGCCAGCAGCAAAGGGGACGAAGCTTTCTTT. Its protein product is CASSKGDEAFF. The chain uses TRBV21-1 and TRBJ1-1. TRBV21-1 is a documented pseudogene. The CDR3 is made up of 11 amino acids.

The chain recombines TRBV7-2 with TRBJ1-2, with TRBD1 matching 7 bases. V lost 1 base and J lost 8; bases outside the gene matches: 4. CDR1 and CDR2 from the germline V gene are SGHTA and FQGNSA. The CDR3 spans 13 residues. The chain's CDR3 is CASSLDRGGGYTF. For the CDR3, the DNA is TGTGCCAGCAGCTTAGACAGGGGCGGGGGCTACACCTTC.

The gene calls are TRBV4-2 and TRBJ2-1; TRBD2 might be the D (5 bases). V was trimmed by 0 bases and J by 0 bases, leaving 9 bases between them. Germline lookup yields CDR1 LGHNA and CDR2 YNFKEQ. The CDR3 has 16 amino acids. The CDR3 nucleotides read TGTGCCAGCAGCCAAGATAGGGCGGGCTCCTACAATGAGCAGTTCTTC. Its translation is CASSQDRAGSYNEQFF.

The V gene is TRBV30, the J gene TRBJ1-2, with D unresolved. The germline CDR1 and CDR2 sequences are GTSNPN and SVGIG (reference sequence). Trimming left V 1 base short and J 5 bases short, with 17 bases between. The CDR3 runs to 15 residues. This CDR3 is CAWSEPWGSSYGYTF. The CDR3 DNA follows: TGTGCCTGGAGTGAACCCTGGGGTTCTTCTTATGGCTACACCTTC. Complete variable domain (other parts from reference TRBV30 and TRBJ1-2): SQTIHQWPATLVQPVGSPLSLECTVEGTSNPNLYWYRQAAGRGLQLLFYSVGIGQISSEVPQNLSASRPQDRQFILSSKKLLLSDSGFYLCAWSEPWGSSYGYTFGSGTRLTVV.

The genes are TRBV11-2 and TRBJ2-1, with TRBD2 identical over 7 bases. The germline CDR1 and CDR2 sequences are SGHAT and FQNNGV. V lost 1 base, J lost 4 bases, and 1 base stayed unmatched. This CDR3 has 14 residues. Here the CDR3 DNA reads TGTGCCAGCAGCTTAGCCGGGAGGTACAATGAGCAGTTCTTC. The encoded protein is CASSLAGRYNEQFF.

The rearrangement uses TRBV19 and TRBJ1-1; 8 positions agree with TRBD1. The CDR3 loop spans 15 amino acids. Germline assignment: CDR1 LNHDA and CDR2 SQIVND (reference sequence). V gave up 5 bases and J gave up 5 bases; unmatched junction bases: 10. The CDR3 sequence: CASSAASTGATEAFF. CDR3 bases: TGTGCCAGTAGTGCAGCATCGACAGGGGCGACTGAAGCTTTCTTT.

The chain links TRBV6-6 to TRBJ1-5; maybe TRBD1 (5 bases). CDR3 length equals 14 residues. Trimming took 7 bases from V and 6 from J, leaving 16 bases between them. The germline CDR1 and CDR2 sequences are MNHNY and SVGAGI (reference sequence). The CDR3 spells CASTVDTRGQPQHF. The CDR3 DNA is TGTGCCAGCACGGTGGACACCCGTGGTCAGCCCCAGCATTTT.

The chain employs TRBV9 and TRBJ2-7, with TRBD2 matching 8 bases. CDR3 length: 15 residues. Germline trimming cut 0 bases from V and 1 base from J; bases unmatched to any gene: 3. Germline CDR1 reads SGDLS; CDR2 reads YYNGEE. CDR3 region: CASSVGLASSYEQYF. CDR3 DNA sequence: TGTGCCAGCAGCGTAGGACTAGCGAGTTCCTACGAGCAGTACTTC.